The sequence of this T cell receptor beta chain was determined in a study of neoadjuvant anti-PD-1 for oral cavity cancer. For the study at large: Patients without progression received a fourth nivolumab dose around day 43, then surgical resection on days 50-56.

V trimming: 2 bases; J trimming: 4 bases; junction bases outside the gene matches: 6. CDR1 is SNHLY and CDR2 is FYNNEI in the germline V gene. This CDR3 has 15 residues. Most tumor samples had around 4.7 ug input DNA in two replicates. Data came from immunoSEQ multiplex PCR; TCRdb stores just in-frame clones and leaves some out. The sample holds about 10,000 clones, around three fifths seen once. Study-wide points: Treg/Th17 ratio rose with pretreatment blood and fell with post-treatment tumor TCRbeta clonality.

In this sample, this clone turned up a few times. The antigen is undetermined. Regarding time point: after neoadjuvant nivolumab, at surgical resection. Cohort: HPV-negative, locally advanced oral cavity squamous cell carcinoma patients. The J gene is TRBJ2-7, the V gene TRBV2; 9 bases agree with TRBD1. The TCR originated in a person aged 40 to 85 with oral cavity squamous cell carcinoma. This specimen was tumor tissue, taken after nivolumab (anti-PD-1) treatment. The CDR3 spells CASSERGTGIYEQYF. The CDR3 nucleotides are TGTGCCAGCAGTGAAAGAGGGACAGGGATTTACGAGCAGTACTTC.